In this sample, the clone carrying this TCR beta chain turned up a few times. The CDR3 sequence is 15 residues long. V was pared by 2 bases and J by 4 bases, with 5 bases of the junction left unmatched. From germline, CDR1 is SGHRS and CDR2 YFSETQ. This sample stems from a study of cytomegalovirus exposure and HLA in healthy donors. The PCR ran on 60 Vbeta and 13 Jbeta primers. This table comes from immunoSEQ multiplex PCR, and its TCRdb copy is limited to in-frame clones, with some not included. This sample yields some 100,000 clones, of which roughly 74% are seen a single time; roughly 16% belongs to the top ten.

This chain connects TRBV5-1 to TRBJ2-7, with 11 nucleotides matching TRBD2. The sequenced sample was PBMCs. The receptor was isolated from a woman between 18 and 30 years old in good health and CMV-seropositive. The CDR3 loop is CASSLLAGGFYEQYF. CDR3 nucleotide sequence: TGCGCCAGCAGCTTATTAGCGGGAGGGTTTTACGAGCAGTACTTC.